The rows below give T cell receptor beta chains drawn from one sample of a study of cytomegalovirus exposure and HLA in healthy donors. The data were produced by immunoSEQ multiplex PCR, yet TCRdb's version contains in-frame clones alone and is incomplete. Among about 65,000 clones listed, roughly 94% were seen once. The sample was PBMCs. The source is a young woman in good health and CMV-seronegative. The CDR3 runs from the conserved cysteine through the conserved F or W. The D gene is left open where the match is weak. The size of a clone is reported for some rows only, either as once, few or many, or as a class for expanded clones.

J | V | D | size | CDR3 | DNA
TRBJ1-1 | TRBV7-7 | TRBD1 | - | CASSLPDRVEMVTEAFF | TGTGCTAGCAGCTTACCGGACAGGGTAGAGATGGTCACTGAAGCTTTCTTT
TRBJ1-5 | TRBV18 | - | once | CASSPDRNQPQHF | TGTGCCAGCTCACCCGATAGAAATCAGCCCCAGCATTTT
TRBJ2-3 | TRBV28 | TRBD2 | - | CASSYTSGSVTDTQYF | TGTGCCAGCAGTTATACTAGCGGGAGCGTCACAGATACGCAGTATTTT
TRBJ2-1 | TRBV27 | TRBD2 | - | CASSPAAGELNNEQFF | TGTGCCAGCAGTCCAGCTGCGGGAGAGTTGAACAATGAGCAGTTCTTC
TRBJ2-7 | TRBV9 | TRBD1 | - | CASSVAKQGEDEQYF | TGTGCCAGCAGCGTAGCTAAACAGGGGGAGGACGAGCAGTACTTC
TRBJ2-5 | TRBV25-1 | - | - | CASSQSTVVQETQYF | TGTGCCAGCAGTCAGTCCACAGTAGTTCAAGAGACCCAGTACTTC
TRBJ1-2 | TRBV28 | TRBD1 | - | CASSLSRGYGYTF | TGTGCCAGCAGTTTGTCCAGGGGGTATGGCTACACCTTC
TRBJ1-2 | TRBV4-3 | - | - | CASSQEDSSFYGYTF | TGCGCCAGCAGCCAAGAGGACAGCTCCTTCTATGGCTACACCTTC
TRBJ2-7 | TRBV27 | TRBD1 | - | CASSLSRGDRSYEQYF | TGTGCCAGCAGTTTATCTAGGGGGGACAGGAGCTACGAGCAGTACTTC
TRBJ2-7 | TRBV6-5 | - | - | CASSFEARSYEQYF | TGTGCCAGCAGTTTCGAAGCGCGCTCCTACGAGCAGTACTTC
TRBJ1-5 | TRBV4-1 | - | few | CASSQERDTQVNQPQHF | TGCGCCAGCAGCCAAGAGAGGGACACTCAGGTGAATCAGCCCCAGCATTTT
TRBJ2-5 | TRBV18 | - | few | CASSPTGSSRQETQYF | TGTGCCAGCTCACCTACAGGGAGCTCCCGACAAGAGACCCAGTACTTC
TRBJ1-2 | TRBV29-1 | - | - | CSVEAAVEYGYTF | TGCAGCGTTGAAGCGGCCGTGGAGTATGGCTACACCTTC
TRBJ2-3 | TRBV6-1 | - | - | CASNGGGASSDTQYF | TGTGCCAGCAATGGAGGGGGCGCTTCCTCAGATACGCAGTATTTT
TRBJ1-4 | TRBV4-2 | - | - | CASSQAYAQSPLREKLFF | TGTGCCAGCAGCCAAGCTTATGCTCAAAGCCCTCTACGCGAAAAACTGTTTTTT
TRBJ2-1 | TRBV4-1 | TRBD2 | - | CASSPRGTGTSGANEQFF | TGCGCCAGCAGCCCGCGGGGTACCGGGACTAGCGGGGCCAATGAGCAGTTCTTC
TRBJ2-1 | TRBV11-1 | TRBD2 | once | CASSLVGTSINEQFF | TGTGCCAGCAGCTTAGTGGGGACTAGTATCAATGAGCAGTTCTTC
TRBJ1-2 | TRBV28 | - | - | CASSYRVSNYGYTF | TGTGCCAGCAGTTATCGCGTATCCAACTATGGCTACACCTTC